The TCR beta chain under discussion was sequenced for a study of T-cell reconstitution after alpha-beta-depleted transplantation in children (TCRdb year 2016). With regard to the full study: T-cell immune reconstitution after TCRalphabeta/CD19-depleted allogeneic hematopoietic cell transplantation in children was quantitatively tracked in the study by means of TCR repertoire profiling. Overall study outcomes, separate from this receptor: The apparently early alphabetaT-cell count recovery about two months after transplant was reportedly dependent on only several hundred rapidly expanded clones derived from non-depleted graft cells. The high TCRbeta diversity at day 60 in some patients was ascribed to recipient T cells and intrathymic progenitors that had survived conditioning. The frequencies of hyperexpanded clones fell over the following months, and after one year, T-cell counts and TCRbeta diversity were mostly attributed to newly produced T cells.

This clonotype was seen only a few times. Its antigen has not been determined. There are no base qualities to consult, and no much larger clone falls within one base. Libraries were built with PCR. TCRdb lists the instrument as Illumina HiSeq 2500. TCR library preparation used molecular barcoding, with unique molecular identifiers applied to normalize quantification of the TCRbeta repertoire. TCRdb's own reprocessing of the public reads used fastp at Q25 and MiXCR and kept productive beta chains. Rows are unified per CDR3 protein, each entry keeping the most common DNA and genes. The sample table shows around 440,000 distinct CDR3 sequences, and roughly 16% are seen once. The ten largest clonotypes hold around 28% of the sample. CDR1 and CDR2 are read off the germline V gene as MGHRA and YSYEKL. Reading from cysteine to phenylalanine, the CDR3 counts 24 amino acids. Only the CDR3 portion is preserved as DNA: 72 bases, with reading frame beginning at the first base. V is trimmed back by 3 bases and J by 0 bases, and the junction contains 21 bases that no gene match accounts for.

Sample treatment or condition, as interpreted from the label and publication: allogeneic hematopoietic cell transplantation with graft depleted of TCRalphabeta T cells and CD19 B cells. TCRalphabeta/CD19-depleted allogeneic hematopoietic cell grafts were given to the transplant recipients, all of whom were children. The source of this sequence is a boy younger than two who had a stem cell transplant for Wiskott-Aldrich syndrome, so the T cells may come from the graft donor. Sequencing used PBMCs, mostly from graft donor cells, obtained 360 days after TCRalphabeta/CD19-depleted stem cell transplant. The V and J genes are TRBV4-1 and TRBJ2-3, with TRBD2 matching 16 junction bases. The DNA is TGCGCCAGCAGCCATCCTGGGACTAGCGGGGGGGCCTGGAGGTTGGGGATTAGCACAGATACGCAGTATTTT. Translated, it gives CASSHPGTSGGAWRLGISTDTQYF.